This entry lists 23 T cell receptor beta chains sequenced from one sample in a study of PD-1 blockade in classical Hodgkin lymphoma. The time point: newly diagnosed, previously untreated cHL patient sample. The table came from immunoSEQ multiplex PCR; TCRdb's copy has only in-frame clones and leaves some out. The table includes 15,000 or so clones, 70% to 90% detected once. The sample consisted of peripheral blood mononuclear cells (PBMCs). These receptors originate from a human donor with classical Hodgkin lymphoma.

A few counts support this clone. This chain joins TRBV6-5 and TRBJ1-2, with D perhaps TRBD1 (5 bases). The CDR3 covers 14 residues. Trimming shortened V by 5 bases and J by 6 bases, and 16 bases separated the two germline ends. CDR1 MNHEY and CDR2 SVGAGI come from the germline V gene. The CDR3 DNA reads as TGTGCCAGCAGTCACCGCGGGGGGTGGGATGGCTACACCTTC. It codes for CASSHRGGWDGYTF.

In this sample, this clone turned up a few times. The chain joins TRBV28 to TRBJ2-7; TRBD2 matches 7 bases. Germline assignment: CDR1 MDHEN and CDR2 SYDVKM. V was clipped by 2 bases and J by 5 bases; unmatched bases: 6. The CDR3 spans 14 residues. The CDR3 here is CASSLIAGAHEQYF. CDR3 nucleotides: TGTGCCAGCAGTTTAATCGCGGGAGCCCACGAGCAGTACTTC.

The chain carries TRBV9 and TRBJ2-2; D may be TRBD2 (6 bases). The CDR3 has 15 residues. Germline CDR1 and CDR2: SGDLS and YYNGEE. Trimming pared 7 bases from V and 6 bases from J, leaving 19 bases between. The CDR3, as DNA: TGTGCCAGCTCCCGGGAGTTGGAGCGGTCCGGGGAGCTGTTTTTT. Translated, it gives CASSRELERSGELFF.

The J gene is TRBJ2-1, the V gene TRBV7-9; the match to TRBD2 covers 7 bases. Germline CDR1 SEHNR, CDR2 FQNEAQ (reference sequence). The J segment lost 3 bases and the V segment lost 5 bases, leaving 10 bases of the junction unmatched. The CDR3 runs to 16 residues. The CDR3 DNA reads as TGTGCCAGCAGCGCAATGGGGACTATAGTCTACAATGAGCAGTTCTTC. Its protein is CASSAMGTIVYNEQFF.

This chain links TRBV2 with TRBJ1-2; 7 nucleotides match TRBD1. With 6 bases clipped from V and 4 bases from J, the junction kept 20 bases outside the gene matches. This CDR3 comprises 18 residues. From germline, CDR1 is SNHLY and CDR2 FYNNEI. CDR3 in amino acids: CASSEQRTGILDPYGYTF. CDR3 coding DNA: TGTGCCAGCAGCGAACAGAGGACAGGAATCCTAGACCCCTATGGCTACACCTTC.

The table lists this clone with a few counts. This chain uses TRBV6-5 with TRBJ2-1; 9 bases map to TRBD1. Germline V gene sequence: CDR1 MNHEY, CDR2 SVGAGI. The junction had 6 bases not matched to a gene; V was cut back by 9 bases and J by 6 bases. This CDR3 region has 13 residues. CDR3: CASPGQGCNEQFF. The CDR3 coding sequence is TGTGCCAGTCCGGGACAGGGCTGCAATGAGCAGTTCTTC.

The rearrangement links TRBV10-1 to TRBJ2-7; no definite D call. V shed 11 bases and J shed 7 bases, with 9 bases lying between them. Germline-derived CDR1 and CDR2 are WNHNN and SYGVQD (reference sequence). The CDR3 has 9 residues. The CDR3 sequence is CAGEEEQYF. The CDR3 nucleotides are TGCGCCGGGGAAGAGGAGCAGTACTTC.

This clone was observed a handful of times. The gene calls are TRBV5-1 and TRBJ2-3; D not resolved. Germline lookup yields CDR1 SGHRS and CDR2 YFSETQ. The CDR3 has 12 amino acids. V lost 0 bases, J lost 3 bases, and 2 bases lay in between. CDR3 sequence: CASSLETDTQYF. In nucleotides, the CDR3 is TGCGCCAGCAGCTTGGAGACAGATACGCAGTATTTT. The full variable domain, rest sourced from reference TRBV5-1 and TRBJ2-3, is KAGVTQTPRYLIKTRGQQVTLSCSPISGHRSVSWYQQTPGQGLQFLFEYFSETQRNKGNFPGRFSGRQFSNSRSEMNVSTLELGDSALYLCASSLETDTQYFGPGTRLTVL.

V is TRBV5-5 and J is TRBJ2-1, with 7 bases matching TRBD1. This CDR3 comprises 17 residues. Trimming took 4 bases from V and 3 from J; bases not matched to a gene: 13. Germline V CDR1 and CDR2: SGHKS, YYEKEE (reference sequence). This CDR3 reads CASSQPDPTGHYNEQFF. The CDR3 DNA is TGTGCCAGCAGCCAGCCCGACCCGACAGGGCACTACAATGAGCAGTTCTTC.

V gene TRBV19 combines with J gene TRBJ2-1; 10 positions match TRBD2. After removal of 7 bases from V and 6 bases from J, the junction contained 6 bases not matched to a gene. CDR3 length equals 14 residues. The germline gives CDR1 LNHDA, CDR2 SQIVND (reference sequence). In nucleotides, the CDR3 is TGTGCCAGTAAAGAACTAGCGGGGCCCAATGAGCAGTTCTTC. It codes for CASKELAGPNEQFF.

The chain couples TRBV5-1 to TRBJ2-2; the match to TRBD1 covers 9 bases. The CDR3 has 16 amino acids. CDR1 SGHRS and CDR2 YFSETQ come from the germline V gene. V shed 1 base and J 4 bases; nucleotides not matched to a gene: 5. The CDR3 spells CASSLRDRVLTGELFF. In DNA, the CDR3 is TGCGCCAGCAGCTTGCGGGACAGGGTCCTCACCGGGGAGCTGTTTTTT.

The genes are TRBV25-1 and TRBJ1-5; TRBD1 is a possible D gene (5 bases). The CDR3 sequence is 14 residues long. The V gene's germline CDR1 is MGHDK and CDR2 SYGVNS. V dropped 2 bases and J dropped 4 bases, with 9 bases sitting between them. In nucleotides, the CDR3 is TGTGCCAGCAGTGAAGCAGGGACTAATCAGCCCCAGCATTTT. Translated, it gives CASSEAGTNQPQHF.

This chain links TRBV2 with TRBJ2-5, with 8 positions matching TRBD1. J lost 4 bases, V lost 3 bases, and 4 bases had no gene match. The V gene's germline CDR1 is SNHLY and CDR2 FYNNEI. The CDR3 totals 14 residues. In nucleotides, the CDR3 is TGTGCCAGCAGTGAGACAGGGGCACGAGAGACCCAGTACTTC. It codes for CASSETGARETQYF.

The chain employs TRBV6-5 and TRBJ1-5; maybe TRBD1 (6 bases). The germline V gene has CDR1 MNHEY and CDR2 SVGAGI. The ends were cut back, 6 bases at V and 7 bases at J, with 13 bases in the middle. The CDR3 consists of 13 residues. CDR3 residues: CASRMGATQPQHF. CDR3 nucleotide sequence: TGTGCCAGCAGAATGGGGGCAACCCAGCCCCAGCATTTT.

The V and J genes are TRBV11-2 and TRBJ2-5; possible D gene TRBD1, 6 bases. This CDR3 has 13 amino acids. V lost 5 bases and J 3 bases, leaving 10 bases between the germline ends. CDR1 and CDR2 (germline): SGHAT, FQNNGV. In DNA form, the CDR3 reads TGTGCCAGCAGCATCGGACAGAAAGAGACCCAGTACTTC. Translation gives CASSIGQKETQYF.

This sequence joins TRBV6-5 and TRBJ1-2; D is perhaps TRBD1 (6 bases). This CDR3 spans 15 amino acids. Per the germline V gene, CDR1 is MNHEY and CDR2 is SVGAGI. Trimming shortened V by 7 bases and J by 0 bases, and 15 bases separated the two germline ends. The CDR3 nucleotides are TGTGCCAGCACCCAGACCGGACAGCCTAACTATGGCTACACCTTC. Its translation: CASTQTGQPNYGYTF.

CDR3 sequence reads: CSVVGRENAISYTF. The CDR3 nucleotides read TGCAGCGTTGTCGGCAGGGAGAATGCCATTAGCTACACCTTC. The rearrangement links TRBV29-1 to TRBJ1-2; D perhaps matches TRBD1 (5 bases). The V gene's germline CDR1 is SQVTM and CDR2 ANQGSEA. The CDR3 extends over 14 amino acids. V gave up 4 bases and J gave up 9 bases, with 21 bases separating them.

The chain joins TRBV29-1 to TRBJ2-3; 9 nucleotides align to TRBD2. Germline lookup yields CDR1 SQVTM and CDR2 ANQGSEA. CDR3 length equals 13 residues. V lost 7 bases and J lost 2; bases outside the gene matches: 4. CDR3 in DNA: TGCAGCGCGTTAGCGGGAGTCACAGATACGCAGTATTTT. Amino acids: CSALAGVTDTQYF.

The V gene is TRBV11-3, the J gene TRBJ2-1; the D gene could be TRBD1 or TRBD2 (5 bases each). V lost 1 base to trimming and J lost 10 bases, with 20 bases between them. The CDR3 runs 16 residues. Germline CDR1 SGHNT, CDR2 YENEEA. The chain's CDR3 is CASSLGEGMGRSEQFF. The CDR3 DNA reads as TGTGCCAGCAGCTTAGGAGAGGGGATGGGCCGATCGGAGCAGTTCTTC.

The chain links TRBV4-1 to TRBJ1-1; D remains ambiguous. This CDR3 comprises 16 residues. V was clipped by 0 bases and J by 3 bases, with 14 bases between them. Germline loops: CDR1 MGHRA, CDR2 YSYEKL. CDR3 loop: CASSQDGWREDTEAFF. In DNA form, the CDR3 reads TGCGCCAGCAGCCAAGATGGATGGAGGGAGGACACTGAAGCTTTCTTT.

The chain combines TRBV7-2 with TRBJ2-2, with unresolved D. Trimming took 1 base from V and 7 from J, leaving 7 bases between them. Per the germline V gene, CDR1 is SGHTA and CDR2 is FQGNSA. CDR3 length: 13 residues. CDR3 DNA sequence: TGTGCCAGCAGCTTAGTCCTTGGCGGGGAGCTGTTTTTT. It translates to CASSLVLGGELFF.

This chain links TRBV6-1 with TRBJ1-3; unclear D gene. Trimming cost V 0 bases and J 7 bases, with 16 bases left between them. Germline CDR1 MNHNS, CDR2 SASEGT. This CDR3 is built from 16 residues. The CDR3, as DNA: TGTGCCAGCAGTGAAGCGCTGGGTACCCGTCGCAACACCATATATTTT. Protein product: CASSEALGTRRNTIYF.

This clone is large (0.1 to 1%) in the sample. The J gene is TRBJ2-7, the V gene TRBV18; 14 positions agree with TRBD2. V was clipped by 6 bases and J by 2 bases; unmatched bases: 12. Germline V gives CDR1 KGHSH, CDR2 LQKENI. CDR3 length: 18 residues. The CDR3 protein is CASSPPGLAGVRPYEQYF. In nucleotides, the CDR3 is TGTGCCAGCTCCCCCCCGGGACTAGCGGGAGTTCGCCCCTACGAGCAGTACTTC.